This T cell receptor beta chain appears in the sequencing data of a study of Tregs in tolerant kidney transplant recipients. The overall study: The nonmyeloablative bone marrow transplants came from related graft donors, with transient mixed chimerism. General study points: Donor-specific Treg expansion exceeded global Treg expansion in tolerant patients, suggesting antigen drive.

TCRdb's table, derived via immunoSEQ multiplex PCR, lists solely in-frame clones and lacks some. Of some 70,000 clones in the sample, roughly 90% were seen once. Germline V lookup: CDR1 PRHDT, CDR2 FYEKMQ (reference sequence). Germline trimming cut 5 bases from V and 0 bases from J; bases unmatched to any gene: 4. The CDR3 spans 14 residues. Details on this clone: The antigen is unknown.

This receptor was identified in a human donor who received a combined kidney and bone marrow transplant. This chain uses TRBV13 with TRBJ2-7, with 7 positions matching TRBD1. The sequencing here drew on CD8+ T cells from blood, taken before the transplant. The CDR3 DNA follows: TGTGCCAGCAGCCCAGGGACAGACTCCTACGAGCAGTACTTC. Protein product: CASSPGTDSYEQYF.